These T cell receptor beta chains were read from a single sample in a study of naive and memory T cell subsets. Using its own MiXCR run on the 5' RACE reads, TCRdb lists one record per CDR3 protein. Seen here are approximately 24,000 distinct CDR3 sequences, approximately 20% observed once, and the top ten hold around 2%. The receptors were sampled from a female donor in good health. Both conserved end residues are part of each CDR3. A D gene is named only where the DNA matches it firmly. Size tells how often a clone was seen (once, few, many) or the class of an expanded clone, and some rows leave it out.

CDR3aa,CDR3nt,j_gene,v_gene,d_gene,len,abundance
CASSLGGLGGAQHF,TGTGCCAGCAGCTTAGGTGGGTTAGGAGGAGCCCAGCATTTT,TRBJ1-5,TRBV7-2,NA,14,few
CASSPFTGGNEQFF,TGTGCCAGCTCACCATTTACAGGGGGAAATGAGCAGTTCTTC,TRBJ2-1,TRBV18,TRBD1,14,NA
CSAVGLAGSSEQYF,TGCAGTGCGGTGGGGCTAGCGGGAAGTTCCGAGCAGTACTTC,TRBJ2-7,TRBV20-1,TRBD2,14,few
CASSTGKYTEAFF,TGTGCCAGCAGTACAGGGAAGTACACTGAAGCTTTCTTT,TRBJ1-1,TRBV7-9,NA,13,once
CASSLGPRDTGELFF,TGTGCTAGCAGCTTAGGACCGAGGGACACCGGGGAGCTGTTTTTT,TRBJ2-2,TRBV7-7,NA,15,few
CSVEAPEGSTQYF,TGCAGCGTTGAAGCCCCGGAGGGCTCGACCCAGTACTTC,TRBJ2-5,TRBV29-1,NA,13,few
CSARVPSDTEAFF,TGCAGTGCTAGGGTGCCATCGGACACTGAAGCTTTCTTT,TRBJ1-1,TRBV20-1,NA,13,few
CSVEGGRGSDEQFF,TGCAGCGTTGAGGGCGGGAGGGGGAGCGATGAGCAGTTCTTC,TRBJ2-1,TRBV29-1,TRBD2,14,many
CASSSEGRDYGYTF,TGTGCCAGCAGTTCGGAGGGGCGGGACTATGGCTACACCTTC,TRBJ1-2,TRBV28,NA,14,NA
CSASGAGETQYF,TGCAGTGCTAGCGGGGCAGGAGAGACCCAGTACTTC,TRBJ2-5,TRBV20-1,NA,12,few
CARRDRGPDTQYF,TGTGCCAGAAGGGACAGAGGCCCAGATACGCAGTATTTT,TRBJ2-3,TRBV2,TRBD1,13,many
CASSPEGEGTDTQYF,TGTGCCAGCAGTCCCGAGGGGGAGGGGACAGATACGCAGTATTTT,TRBJ2-3,TRBV28,NA,15,many
CSAARLARGSDTQYF,TGCAGCGCCGCCCGACTAGCGCGGGGCTCAGATACGCAGTATTTT,TRBJ2-3,TRBV29-1,TRBD2,15,many
CASSLDSSSSYNSPLHF,TGTGCCAGCAGCTTGGACAGCAGTAGCTCCTATAATTCACCCCTCCACTTT,TRBJ1-6,TRBV5-6,NA,17,NA
CSVALSIQETQYF,TGCAGCGTTGCGCTTTCAATTCAAGAGACCCAGTACTTC,TRBJ2-5,TRBV29-1,NA,13,medium-sized